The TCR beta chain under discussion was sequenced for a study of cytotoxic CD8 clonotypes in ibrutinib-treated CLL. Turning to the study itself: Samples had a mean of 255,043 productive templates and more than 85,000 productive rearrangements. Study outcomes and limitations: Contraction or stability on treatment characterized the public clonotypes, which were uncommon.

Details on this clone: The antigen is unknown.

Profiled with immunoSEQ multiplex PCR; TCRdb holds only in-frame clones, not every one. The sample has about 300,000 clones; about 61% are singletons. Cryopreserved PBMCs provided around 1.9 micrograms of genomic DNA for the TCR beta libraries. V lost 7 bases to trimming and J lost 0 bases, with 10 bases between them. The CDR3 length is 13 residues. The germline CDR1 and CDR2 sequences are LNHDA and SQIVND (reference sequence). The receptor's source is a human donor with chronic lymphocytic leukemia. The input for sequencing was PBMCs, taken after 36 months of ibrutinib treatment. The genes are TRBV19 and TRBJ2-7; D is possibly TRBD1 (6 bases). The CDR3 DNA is TGTGCCAGTACCAAGGGACACTCCTACGAGCAGTACTTC. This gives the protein CASTKGHSYEQYF.